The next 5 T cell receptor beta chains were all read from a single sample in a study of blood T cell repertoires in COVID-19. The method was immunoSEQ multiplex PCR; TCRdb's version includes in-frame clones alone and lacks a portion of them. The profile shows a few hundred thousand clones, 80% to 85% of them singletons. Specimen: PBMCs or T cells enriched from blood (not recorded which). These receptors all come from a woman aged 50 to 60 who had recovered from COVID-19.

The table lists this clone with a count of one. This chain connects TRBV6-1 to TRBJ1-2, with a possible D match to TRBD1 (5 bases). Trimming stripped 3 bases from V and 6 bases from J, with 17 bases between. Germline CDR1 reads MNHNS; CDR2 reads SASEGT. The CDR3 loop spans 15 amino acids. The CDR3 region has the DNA TGTGCCAGCAGTGAGGGGAGGGGCGAGTTAGATGGCTACACCTTC. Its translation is CASSEGRGELDGYTF.

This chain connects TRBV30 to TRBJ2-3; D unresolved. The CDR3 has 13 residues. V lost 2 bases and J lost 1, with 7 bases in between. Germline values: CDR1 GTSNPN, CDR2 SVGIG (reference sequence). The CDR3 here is CAWSKPGTDTQYF. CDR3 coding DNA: TGTGCCTGGAGTAAGCCTGGCACAGATACGCAGTATTTT.

DNA of the CDR3: TGTGCCAGCAGCTTATCTAGCGGGAACACGCAGTATTTT. Translated: CASSLSSGNTQYF. The V gene is TRBV7-2, the J gene TRBJ2-3; TRBD2 matches 9 bases. V shed 2 bases, J shed 9 bases, and the junction held 3 bases outside the gene matches. The germline V gene encodes CDR1 SGHTA and CDR2 FQGNSA. The CDR3 length is 13 residues. The entire variable domain, with the rest obtained from reference TRBV7-2 and TRBJ2-3, is as follows: GAGVSQSPSNKVTEKGKDVELRCDPISGHTALYWYRQSLGQGLEFLIYFQGNSAPDKSGLPSDRFSAERTGGSVSTLTIQRTQQEDSAVYLCASSLSSGNTQYFGPGTRLTVL.

CDR3 amino acids: CASSLEGTGNEKLFF. As DNA, the CDR3 is TGCGCCAGCAGCTTGGAGGGGACAGGGAATGAAAAACTGTTTTTT. The rearrangement joins TRBV5-1 to TRBJ1-4; 9 bases align to TRBD1. V was pared by 0 bases and J by 5 bases, with 2 bases of the junction left unmatched. Germline V lookup: CDR1 SGHRS, CDR2 YFSETQ. The CDR3 consists of 15 residues.

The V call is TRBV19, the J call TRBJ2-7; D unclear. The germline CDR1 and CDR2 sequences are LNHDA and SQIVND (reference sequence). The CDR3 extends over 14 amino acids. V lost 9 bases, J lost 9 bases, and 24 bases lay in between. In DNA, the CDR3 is TGTGCCAGCAATCCGCCGGGTCTCCGAATCCCGCAGTACTTC. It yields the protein CASNPPGLRIPQYF.